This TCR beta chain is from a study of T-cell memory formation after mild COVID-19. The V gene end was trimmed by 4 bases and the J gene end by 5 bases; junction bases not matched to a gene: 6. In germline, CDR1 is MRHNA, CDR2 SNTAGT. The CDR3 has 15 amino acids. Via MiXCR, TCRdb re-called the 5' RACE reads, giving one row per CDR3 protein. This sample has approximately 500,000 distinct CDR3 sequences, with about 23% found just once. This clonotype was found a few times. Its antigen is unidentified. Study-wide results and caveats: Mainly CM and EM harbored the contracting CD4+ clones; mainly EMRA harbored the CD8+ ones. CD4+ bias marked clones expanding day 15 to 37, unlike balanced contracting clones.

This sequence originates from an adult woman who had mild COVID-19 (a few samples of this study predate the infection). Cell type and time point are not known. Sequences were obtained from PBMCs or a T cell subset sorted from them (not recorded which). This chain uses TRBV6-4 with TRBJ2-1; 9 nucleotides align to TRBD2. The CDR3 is CASSASGRQHNEQFF. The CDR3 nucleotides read TGTGCCAGCAGTGCGAGCGGGAGGCAACACAATGAGCAGTTCTTC.